This entry concerns a single T cell receptor beta chain. No antigen is known for it. This CDR3 is 14 amino acids long. Germline V gene data show CDR1 as SGHKS and CDR2 as YYEKEE (reference sequence). V trimming: 2 bases; J trimming: 4 bases; junction bases outside the gene matches: 4. Time point in this sample: baseline, week 1 (first vaccination visit). Treatment indicated: pre-vaccination baseline after standard-of-care therapy. Every donor had a new WHO grade 3 or 4 astrocytoma that was IDH1-mutant, with loss of nuclear ATRX. This sample was included in a study of a mutant IDH1 vaccine in newly diagnosed glioma. Study-level information: The treated population exhibited a male proportion of around 62%, a female proportion of roughly 40%, and a mean age of around 40 years. Antecedent treatment encompassed radiotherapy, temozolomide, or their combination; the majority received both. Whole-study results and caveats: Alterations occurring in top peripheral T cell clonotypes seemed unrelated to pseudoprogression.

Only in-frame clones appear in the TCRdb table, and some are missing; sequencing was by immunoSEQ multiplex PCR. Of approximately 70,000 clones in the sample, 70% to 80% were seen once. The TCR comes from a man aged 50 to 59 with glioma. Source: PBMCs, taken from a glioma patient treated with radiotherapy, temozolomide or both. The chain combines TRBV5-5 with TRBJ1-1, with 8 bases aligning to TRBD1. This chain's CDR3 is CASSLGQGGTEAFF. The CDR3 DNA follows: TGTGCCAGCAGCTTAGGACAGGGTGGCACTGAAGCTTTCTTT.